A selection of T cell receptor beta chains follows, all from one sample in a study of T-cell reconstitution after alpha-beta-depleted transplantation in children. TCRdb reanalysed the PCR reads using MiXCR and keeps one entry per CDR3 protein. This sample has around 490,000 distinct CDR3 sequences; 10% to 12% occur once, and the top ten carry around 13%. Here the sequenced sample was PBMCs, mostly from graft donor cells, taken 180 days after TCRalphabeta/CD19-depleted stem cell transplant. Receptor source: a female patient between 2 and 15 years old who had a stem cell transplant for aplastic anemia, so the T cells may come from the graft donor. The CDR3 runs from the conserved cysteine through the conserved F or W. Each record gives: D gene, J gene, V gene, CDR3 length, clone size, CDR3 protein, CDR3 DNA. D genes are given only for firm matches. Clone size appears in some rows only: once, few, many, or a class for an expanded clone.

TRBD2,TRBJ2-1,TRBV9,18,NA,CASSVVNSGRFAYNEQFF,TGTGCCAGCAGCGTAGTAAATAGCGGGAGGTTCGCCTACAATGAGCAGTTCTTC
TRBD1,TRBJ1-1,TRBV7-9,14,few,CASSPGGGQRWAFF,TGTGCCAGCAGCCCAGGAGGGGGCCAACGGTGGGCTTTCTTT
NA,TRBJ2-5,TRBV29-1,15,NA,CSVVEGLRVGETQYF,TGCAGCGTTGTTGAGGGACTTCGCGTGGGGGAGACCCAGTACTTC
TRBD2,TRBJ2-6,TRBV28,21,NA,CASSTTSGRVEKSSGANVLTF,TGTGCCAGCAGCACAACTAGCGGGAGGGTGGAAAAGAGCTCTGGGGCCAACGTCCTGACTTTC
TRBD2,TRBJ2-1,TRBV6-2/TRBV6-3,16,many,CASSSRLAGSYNEQFF,TGTGCCAGCAGTTCCCGACTAGCGGGGTCTTACAATGAGCAGTTCTTC
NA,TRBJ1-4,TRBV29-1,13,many,CSVLRGSNEKLFF,TGCAGCGTCCTCCGTGGGTCTAATGAAAAACTGTTTTTT
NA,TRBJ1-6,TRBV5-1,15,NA,CASSLESPLNSPLHF,TGCGCCAGCAGCTTGGAAAGTCCCCTTAATTCACCCCTCCACTTT
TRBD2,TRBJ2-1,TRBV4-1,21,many,CASSPVAGTSGSMGSYNEQFF,TGCGCCAGCAGCCCGGTGGCCGGGACTAGCGGGAGTATGGGGTCCTACAATGAGCAGTTCTTC
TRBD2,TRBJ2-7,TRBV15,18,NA,CATSRDLKSSGFSYEQYF,TGTGCCACCAGCAGAGATCTCAAATCTAGCGGGTTCTCCTACGAGCAGTACTTC
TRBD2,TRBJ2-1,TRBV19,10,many,CASASGEQFF,TGTGCCAGTGCTAGCGGTGAGCAGTTCTTC
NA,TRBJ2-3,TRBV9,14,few,CASSVTGTDDTQYF,TGTGCCAGCAGCGTCACCGGGACCGACGATACGCAGTATTTT
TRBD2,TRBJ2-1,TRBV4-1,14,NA,CASSHRTSEPEQFF,TGCGCCAGCAGCCACCGAACTAGCGAGCCTGAGCAGTTCTTC
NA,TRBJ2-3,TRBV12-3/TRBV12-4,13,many,CASSPESRYTQYF,TGTGCCAGCAGTCCCGAAAGCCGGTATACGCAGTATTTT
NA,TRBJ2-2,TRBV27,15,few,CASSFSLVEPGELFF,TGTGCCAGCAGTTTCTCCCTGGTCGAGCCCGGGGAGCTGTTTTTT
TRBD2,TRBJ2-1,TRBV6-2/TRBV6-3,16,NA,CASSYQRDSSYNEQFF,TGTGCCAGCAGTTACCAGCGGGATAGCTCCTACAATGAGCAGTTCTTC
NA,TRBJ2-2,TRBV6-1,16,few,CASRQAGGPNTGELFF,TGTGCCAGCAGACAAGCGGGCGGTCCGAACACCGGGGAGCTGTTTTTT
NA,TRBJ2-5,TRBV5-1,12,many,CASSLEQETQYF,TGCGCCAGCAGCTTGGAACAAGAGACCCAGTACTTC
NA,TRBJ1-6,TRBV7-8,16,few,CASSLAAQSYNSPLHF,TGTGCCAGCAGCTTAGCGGCACAGTCATATAATTCACCCCTCCACTTT
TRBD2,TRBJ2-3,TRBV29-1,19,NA,CSVEDWASGSWFGTDTQYF,TGCAGCGTTGAAGATTGGGCTAGCGGGAGTTGGTTTGGCACAGATACGCAGTATTTT
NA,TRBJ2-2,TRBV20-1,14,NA,CSARDLRRPGELFF,TGCAGTGCTAGAGATCTTCGTCGCCCCGGGGAGCTGTTTTTT
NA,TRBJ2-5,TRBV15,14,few,CATSRAYIQETQYF,TGTGCCACCAGCAGAGCGTACATACAAGAGACCCAGTACTTC
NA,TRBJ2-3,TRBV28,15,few,CASSLILGSTDTQYF,TGTGCCAGCAGTTTAATCCTGGGTTCCACAGATACGCAGTATTTT
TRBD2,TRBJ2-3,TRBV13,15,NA,CASSYSSGSPDTQYF,TGTGCCAGCAGCTACTCTAGCGGGAGTCCAGATACGCAGTATTTT
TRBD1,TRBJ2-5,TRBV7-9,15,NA,CASSLRGQGCKTQYF,TGTGCCAGCAGCTTGAGGGGACAGGGGTGCAAGACCCAGTACTTC
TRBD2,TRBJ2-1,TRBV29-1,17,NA,CSVEGAGLAAPYNEQFF,TGCAGCGTTGAAGGTGCGGGACTAGCGGCCCCCTACAATGAGCAGTTCTTC
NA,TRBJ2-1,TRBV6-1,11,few,CASLEGNEQFF,TGTGCCAGCCTAGAGGGAAATGAGCAGTTCTTC
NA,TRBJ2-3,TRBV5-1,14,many,CASSLWAGGYTQYF,TGCGCCAGCAGCTTGTGGGCAGGCGGGTATACGCAGTATTTT
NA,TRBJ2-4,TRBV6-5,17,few,CASSYSRPMAAKNIQYF,TGTGCCAGCAGTTACTCGAGGCCAATGGCCGCTAAAAACATTCAGTACTTC
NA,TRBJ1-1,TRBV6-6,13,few,CASAQVRDTEAFF,TGTGCCAGCGCGCAGGTTCGGGACACTGAAGCTTTCTTT
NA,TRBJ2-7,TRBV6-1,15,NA,CASSQRRHRLYEQYF,TGTGCCAGCAGCCAGCGCAGGCATAGACTCTACGAGCAGTACTTC
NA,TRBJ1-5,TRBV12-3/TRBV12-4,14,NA,CASERGNPGQPQHF,TGTGCCAGCGAGAGGGGCAACCCTGGGCAGCCCCAGCATTTT
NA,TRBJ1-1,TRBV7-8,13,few,CASSLDHGTEAFF,TGTGCCAGCAGCTTAGACCACGGGACTGAAGCTTTCTTT
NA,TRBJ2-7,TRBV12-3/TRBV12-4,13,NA,CASSLYRGFEQYF,TGTGCCAGCAGTTTGTATCGAGGGTTCGAGCAGTACTTC
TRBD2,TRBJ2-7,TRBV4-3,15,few,CASSRGGTGAYEQYF,TGCGCCAGCAGCCGCGGGGGGACGGGAGCCTACGAGCAGTACTTC
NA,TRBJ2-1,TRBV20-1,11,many,CSAHPGNEQFF,TGCAGTGCCCATCCGGGCAATGAGCAGTTCTTC
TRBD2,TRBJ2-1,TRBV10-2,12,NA,CASSWGGNEQFF,TGCGCCAGCAGTTGGGGGGGCAATGAGCAGTTCTTC
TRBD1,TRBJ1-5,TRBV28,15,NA,CASSFRDSFNQPQHF,TGTGCCAGCAGTTTTCGGGACAGCTTCAATCAGCCCCAGCATTTT
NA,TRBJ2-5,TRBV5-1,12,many,CASSLNPETQYF,TGCGCCAGCAGCCTTAATCCGGAGACCCAGTACTTC